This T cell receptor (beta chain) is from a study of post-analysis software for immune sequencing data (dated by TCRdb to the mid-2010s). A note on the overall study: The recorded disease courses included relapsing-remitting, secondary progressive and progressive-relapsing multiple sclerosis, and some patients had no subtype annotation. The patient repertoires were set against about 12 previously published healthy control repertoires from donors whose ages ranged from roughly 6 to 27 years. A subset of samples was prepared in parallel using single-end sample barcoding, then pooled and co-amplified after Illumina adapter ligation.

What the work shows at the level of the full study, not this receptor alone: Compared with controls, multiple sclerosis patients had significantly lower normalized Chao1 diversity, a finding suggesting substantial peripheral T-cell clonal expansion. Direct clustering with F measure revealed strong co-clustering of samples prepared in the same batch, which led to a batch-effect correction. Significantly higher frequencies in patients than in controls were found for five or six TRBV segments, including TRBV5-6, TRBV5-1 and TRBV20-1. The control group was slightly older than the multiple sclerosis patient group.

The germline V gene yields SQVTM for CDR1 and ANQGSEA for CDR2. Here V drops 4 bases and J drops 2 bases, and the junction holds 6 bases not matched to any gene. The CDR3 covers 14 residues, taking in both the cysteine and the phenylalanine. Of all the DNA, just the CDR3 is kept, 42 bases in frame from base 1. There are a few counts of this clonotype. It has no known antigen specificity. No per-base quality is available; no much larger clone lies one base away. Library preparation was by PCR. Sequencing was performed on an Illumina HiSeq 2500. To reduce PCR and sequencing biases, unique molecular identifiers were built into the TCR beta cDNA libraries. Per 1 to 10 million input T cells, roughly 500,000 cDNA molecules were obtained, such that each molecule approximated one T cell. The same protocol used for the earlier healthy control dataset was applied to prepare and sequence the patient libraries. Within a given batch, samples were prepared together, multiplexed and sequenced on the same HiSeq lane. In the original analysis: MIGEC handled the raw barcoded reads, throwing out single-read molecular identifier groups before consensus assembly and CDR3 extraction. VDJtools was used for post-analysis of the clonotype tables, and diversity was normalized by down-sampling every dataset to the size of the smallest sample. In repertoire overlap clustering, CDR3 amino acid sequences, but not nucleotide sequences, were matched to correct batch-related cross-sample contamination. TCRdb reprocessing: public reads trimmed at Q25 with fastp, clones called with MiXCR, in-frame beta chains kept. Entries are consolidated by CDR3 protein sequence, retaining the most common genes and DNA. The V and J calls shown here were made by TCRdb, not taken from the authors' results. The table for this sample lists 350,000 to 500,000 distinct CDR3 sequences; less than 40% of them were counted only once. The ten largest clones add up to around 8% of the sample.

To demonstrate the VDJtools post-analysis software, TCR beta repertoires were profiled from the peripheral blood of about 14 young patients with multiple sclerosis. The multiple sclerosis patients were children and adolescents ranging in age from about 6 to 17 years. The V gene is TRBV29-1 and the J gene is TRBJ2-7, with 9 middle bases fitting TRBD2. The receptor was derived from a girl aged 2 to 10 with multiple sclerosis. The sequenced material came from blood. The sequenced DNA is TGCAGCGTTGTACCTAGCGGGGAGACCTACGAGCAGTACTTC. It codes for CSVVPSGETYEQYF.